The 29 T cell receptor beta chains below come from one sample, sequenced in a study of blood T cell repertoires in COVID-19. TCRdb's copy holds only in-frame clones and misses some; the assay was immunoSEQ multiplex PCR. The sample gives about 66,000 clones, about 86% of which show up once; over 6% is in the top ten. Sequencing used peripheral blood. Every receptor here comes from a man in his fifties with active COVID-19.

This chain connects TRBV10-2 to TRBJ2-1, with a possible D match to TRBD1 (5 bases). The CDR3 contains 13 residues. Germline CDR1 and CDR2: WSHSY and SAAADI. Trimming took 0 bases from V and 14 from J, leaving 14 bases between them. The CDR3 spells CASSESLGQQEFF. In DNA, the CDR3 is TGCGCCAGCAGTGAGTCTTTAGGACAACAGGAGTTCTTC.

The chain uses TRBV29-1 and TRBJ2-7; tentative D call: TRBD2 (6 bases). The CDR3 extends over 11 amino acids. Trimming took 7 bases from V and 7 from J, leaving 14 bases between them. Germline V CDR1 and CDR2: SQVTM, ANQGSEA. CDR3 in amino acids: CSARTGGEQYF. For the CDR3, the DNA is TGCAGCGCTCGGACTGGGGGGGAGCAGTACTTC.

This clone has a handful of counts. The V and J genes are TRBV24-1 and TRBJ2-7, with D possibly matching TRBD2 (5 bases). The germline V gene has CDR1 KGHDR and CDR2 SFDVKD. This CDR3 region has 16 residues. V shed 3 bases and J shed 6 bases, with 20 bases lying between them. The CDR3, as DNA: TGTGCCACCAGTGATGCAACTGTGGCTAGCTGGACCGAGCAGTACGTC. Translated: CATSDATVASWTEQYV.

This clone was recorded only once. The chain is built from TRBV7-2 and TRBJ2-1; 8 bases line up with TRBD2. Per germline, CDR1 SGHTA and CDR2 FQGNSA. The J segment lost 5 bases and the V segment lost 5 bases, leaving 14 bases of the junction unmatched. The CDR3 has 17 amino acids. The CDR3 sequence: CASSPFFGGGSHNEQFF. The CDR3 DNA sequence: TGTGCCAGCAGCCCGTTTTTCGGGGGGGGCTCTCACAATGAGCAGTTCTTC.

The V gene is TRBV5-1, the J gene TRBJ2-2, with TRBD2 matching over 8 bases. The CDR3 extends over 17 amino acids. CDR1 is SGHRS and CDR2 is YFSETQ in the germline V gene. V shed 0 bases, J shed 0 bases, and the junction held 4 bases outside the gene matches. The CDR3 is CASSLAPGGANTGELFF. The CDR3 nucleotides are TGCGCCAGCAGCTTGGCCCCGGGAGGGGCGAACACCGGGGAGCTGTTTTTT.

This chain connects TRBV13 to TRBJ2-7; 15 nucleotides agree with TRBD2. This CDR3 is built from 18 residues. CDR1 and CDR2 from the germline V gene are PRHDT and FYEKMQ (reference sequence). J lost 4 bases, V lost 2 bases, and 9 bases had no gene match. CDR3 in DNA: TGTGCCAGCAGCTTATATGGGACTAGCGGGGGGCCGGTTTACGAGCAGTACTTC. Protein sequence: CASSLYGTSGGPVYEQYF.

The DNA for the CDR3 is TGTGCCAGCAGCAAACGAAGGGGAAGAGGCTACACCTTC. It yields the protein CASSKRRGRGYTF. The chain carries TRBV21-1 and TRBJ1-2; the table's TRBD1 call for D was not verified on the DNA. TRBV21-1 is noted as a pseudogene. The CDR3 extends over 13 amino acids.

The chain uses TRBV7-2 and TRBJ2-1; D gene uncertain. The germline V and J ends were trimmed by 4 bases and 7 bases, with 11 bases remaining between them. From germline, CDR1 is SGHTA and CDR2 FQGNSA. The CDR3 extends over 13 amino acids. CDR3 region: CASSSAQANEQFF. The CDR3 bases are TGTGCCAGCAGCTCAGCCCAAGCGAATGAGCAGTTCTTC. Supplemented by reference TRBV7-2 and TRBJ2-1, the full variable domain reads GAGVSQSPSNKVTEKGKDVELRCDPISGHTALYWYRQSLGQGLEFLIYFQGNSAPDKSGLPSDRFSAERTGGSVSTLTIQRTQQEDSAVYLCASSSAQANEQFFGPGTRLTVL.

CDR3 residues: CASSLAVGGETQYF. DNA for the CDR3: TGCGCCAGCAGCTTGGCTGTCGGAGGAGAGACCCAGTACTTC. The chain recombines TRBV5-1 with TRBJ2-5; D is perhaps TRBD2 (5 bases). CDR3 length: 14 residues. Germline V gene data show CDR1 as SGHRS and CDR2 as YFSETQ. The V end was cut by 0 bases, the J end by 4 bases, with 10 bases between. Filled out from reference TRBV5-1 and TRBJ2-5, the complete variable domain reads KAGVTQTPRYLIKTRGQQVTLSCSPISGHRSVSWYQQTPGQGLQFLFEYFSETQRNKGNFPGRFSGRQFSNSRSEMNVSTLELGDSALYLCASSLAVGGETQYFGPGTRLLVL.

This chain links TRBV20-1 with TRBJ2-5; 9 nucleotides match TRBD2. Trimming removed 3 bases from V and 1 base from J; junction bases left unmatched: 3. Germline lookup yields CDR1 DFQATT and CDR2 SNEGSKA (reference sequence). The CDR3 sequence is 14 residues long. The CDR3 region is CSASPSGTQETQYF. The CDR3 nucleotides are TGCAGTGCTAGTCCTAGCGGGACCCAAGAGACCCAGTACTTC.

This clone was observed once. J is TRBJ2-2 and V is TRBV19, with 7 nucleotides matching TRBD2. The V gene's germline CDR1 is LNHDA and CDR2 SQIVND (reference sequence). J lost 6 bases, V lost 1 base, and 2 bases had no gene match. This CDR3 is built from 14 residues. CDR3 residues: CASSIVRGSGELFF. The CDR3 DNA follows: TGTGCCAGTAGTATAGTGCGGGGGTCCGGGGAGCTGTTTTTT.

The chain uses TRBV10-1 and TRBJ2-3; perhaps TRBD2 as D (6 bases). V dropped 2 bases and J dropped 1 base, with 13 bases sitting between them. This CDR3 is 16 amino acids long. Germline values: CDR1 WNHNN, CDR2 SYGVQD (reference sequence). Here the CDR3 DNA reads TGCGCCAGCAGTGAGATAGCGGATCTACGCACAGATACGCAGTATTTT. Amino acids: CASSEIADLRTDTQYF.

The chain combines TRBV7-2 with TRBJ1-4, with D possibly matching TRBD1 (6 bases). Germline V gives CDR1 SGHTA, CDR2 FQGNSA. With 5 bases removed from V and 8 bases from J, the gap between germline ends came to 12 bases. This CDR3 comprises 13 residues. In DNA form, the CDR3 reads TGTGCCAGCAGCGGTACAGGGTGGGAAAAACTGTTTTTT. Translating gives CASSGTGWEKLFF.

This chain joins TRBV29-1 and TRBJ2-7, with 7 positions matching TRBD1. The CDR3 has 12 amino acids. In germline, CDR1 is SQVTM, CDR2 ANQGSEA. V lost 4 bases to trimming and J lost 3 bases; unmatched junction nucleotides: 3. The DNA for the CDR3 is TGCAGCGTTGCAGGGGGTGGCTACGAGCAGTACTTC. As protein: CSVAGGGYEQYF.

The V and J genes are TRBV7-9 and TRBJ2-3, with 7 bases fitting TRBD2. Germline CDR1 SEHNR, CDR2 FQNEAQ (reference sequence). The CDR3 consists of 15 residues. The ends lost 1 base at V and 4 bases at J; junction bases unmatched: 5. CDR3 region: CASSLGLASPDTQYF. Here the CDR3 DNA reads TGTGCCAGCAGCTTAGGACTAGCTAGCCCAGATACGCAGTATTTT.

CDR3 sequence (DNA): TGTGCCAGCAGTTTGAAGAAGACTAGCGGGAGGACCGGGGAGCTGTTTTTT. This codes for CASSLKKTSGRTGELFF. V gene TRBV27 combines with J gene TRBJ2-2; 13 nucleotides match TRBD2. The CDR3 loop spans 17 amino acids. Germline V gene data show CDR1 as MNHEY and CDR2 as SMNVEV (reference sequence). Trimming cost V 3 bases and J 5 bases; bases outside gene matches: 6.

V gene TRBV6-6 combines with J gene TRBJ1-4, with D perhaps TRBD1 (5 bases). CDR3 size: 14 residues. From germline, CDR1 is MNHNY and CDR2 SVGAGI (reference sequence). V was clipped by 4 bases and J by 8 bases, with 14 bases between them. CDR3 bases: TGTGCCAGCAGTTGGGGGGAAGAGAGCGAAAAACTGTTTTTT. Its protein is CASSWGEESEKLFF.

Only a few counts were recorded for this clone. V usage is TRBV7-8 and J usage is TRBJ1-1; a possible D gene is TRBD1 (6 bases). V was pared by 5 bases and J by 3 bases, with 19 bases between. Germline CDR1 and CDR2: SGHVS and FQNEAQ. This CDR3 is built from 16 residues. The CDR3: CASSRPPQGLDTEAFF. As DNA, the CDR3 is TGTGCCAGCAGCCGGCCCCCCCAGGGGCTAGACACTGAAGCTTTCTTT.

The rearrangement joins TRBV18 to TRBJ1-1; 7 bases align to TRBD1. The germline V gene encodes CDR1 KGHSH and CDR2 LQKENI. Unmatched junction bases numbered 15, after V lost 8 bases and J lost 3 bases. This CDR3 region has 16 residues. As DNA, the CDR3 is TGTGCCAGCGTAAGGGGACAGCGATCGTCCCACACTGAAGCTTTCTTT. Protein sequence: CASVRGQRSSHTEAFF.

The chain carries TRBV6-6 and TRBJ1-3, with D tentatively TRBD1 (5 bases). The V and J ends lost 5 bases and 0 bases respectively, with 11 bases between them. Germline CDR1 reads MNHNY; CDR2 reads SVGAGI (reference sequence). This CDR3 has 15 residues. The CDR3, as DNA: TGTGCCAGCAGTCCCACCCAGGGCTCTGGAAACACCATATATTTT. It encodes CASSPTQGSGNTIYF.

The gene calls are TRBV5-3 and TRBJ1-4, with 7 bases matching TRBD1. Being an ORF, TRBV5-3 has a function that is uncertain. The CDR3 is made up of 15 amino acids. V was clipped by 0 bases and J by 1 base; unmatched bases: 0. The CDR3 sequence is CARSLGQGTNEKLFF. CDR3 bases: TGTGCCAGAAGCTTGGGACAGGGAACTAATGAAAAACTGTTTTTT.

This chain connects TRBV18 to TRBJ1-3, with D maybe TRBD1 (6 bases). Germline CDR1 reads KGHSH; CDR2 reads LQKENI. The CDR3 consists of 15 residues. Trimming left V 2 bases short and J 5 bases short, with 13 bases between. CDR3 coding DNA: TGTGCCAGCTCACCAGATGGGACAACCAGAAACACCATATATTTT. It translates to CASSPDGTTRNTIYF.

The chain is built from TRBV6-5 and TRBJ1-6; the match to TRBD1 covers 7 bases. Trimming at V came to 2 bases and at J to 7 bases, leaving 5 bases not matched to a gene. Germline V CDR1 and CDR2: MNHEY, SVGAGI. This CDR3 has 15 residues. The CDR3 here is CASSYRQGGNSPLHF. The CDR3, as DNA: TGTGCCAGCAGTTACCGACAGGGTGGGAATTCACCCCTCCACTTT.

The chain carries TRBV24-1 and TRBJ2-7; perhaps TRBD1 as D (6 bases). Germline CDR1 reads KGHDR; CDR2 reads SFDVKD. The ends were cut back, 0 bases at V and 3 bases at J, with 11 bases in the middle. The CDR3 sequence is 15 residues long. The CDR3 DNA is TGTGCCACCAGTGATTTGGCCAGGGGTATCTACGAGCAGTACGTC. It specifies CATSDLARGIYEQYV.

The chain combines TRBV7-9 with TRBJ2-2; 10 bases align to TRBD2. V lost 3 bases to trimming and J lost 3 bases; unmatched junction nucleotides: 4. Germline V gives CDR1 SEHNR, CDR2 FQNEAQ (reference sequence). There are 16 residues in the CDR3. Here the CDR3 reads CASSLSGLADTGELFF. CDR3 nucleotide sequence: TGTGCCAGCAGCTTGTCCGGACTAGCGGACACCGGGGAGCTGTTTTTT.

The CDR3 spells CASSLGAGPGNEQFF. CDR3 nucleotides: TGCGCCAGCAGCTTGGGTGCGGGGCCCGGCAATGAGCAGTTCTTC. The V gene is TRBV5-1, the J gene TRBJ2-1; weak D call: TRBD2 (6 bases). CDR3 size: 15 residues. Trimming took off 0 bases at V and 6 bases at J, with 13 bases between the two ends. In germline, CDR1 is SGHRS, CDR2 YFSETQ.

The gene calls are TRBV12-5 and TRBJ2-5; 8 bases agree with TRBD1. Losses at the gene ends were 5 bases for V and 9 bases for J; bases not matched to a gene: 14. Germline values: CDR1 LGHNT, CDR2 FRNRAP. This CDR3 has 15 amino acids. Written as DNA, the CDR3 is TGTGCTAGTGGTCCCGCGGACAGGGTTTGGTTGTCCCAGTACTTC. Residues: CASGPADRVWLSQYF.

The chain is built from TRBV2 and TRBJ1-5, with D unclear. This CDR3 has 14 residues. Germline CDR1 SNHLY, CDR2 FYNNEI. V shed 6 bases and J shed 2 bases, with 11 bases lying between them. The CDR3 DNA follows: TGTGCCAGCAGGTCGCCCCGAGGCAATCAGCCCCAGCATTTT. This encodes CASRSPRGNQPQHF.

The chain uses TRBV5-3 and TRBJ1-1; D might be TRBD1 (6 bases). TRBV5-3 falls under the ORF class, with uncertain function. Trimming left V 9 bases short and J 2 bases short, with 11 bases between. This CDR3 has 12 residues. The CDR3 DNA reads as TGTGCCACGGACAGATTTAACACTGAAGCTTTCTTT. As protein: CATDRFNTEAFF.